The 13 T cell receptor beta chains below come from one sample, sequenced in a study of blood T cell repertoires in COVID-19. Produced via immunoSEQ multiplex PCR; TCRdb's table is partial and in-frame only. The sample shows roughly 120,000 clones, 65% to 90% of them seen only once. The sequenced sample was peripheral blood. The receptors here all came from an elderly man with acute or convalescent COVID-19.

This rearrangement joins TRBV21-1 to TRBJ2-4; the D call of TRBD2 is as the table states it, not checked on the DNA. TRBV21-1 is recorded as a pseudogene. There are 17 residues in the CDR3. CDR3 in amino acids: CASSISPAVGGKNIQYF. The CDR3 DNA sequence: TGTGCCAGCAGCATATCCCCGGCGGTGGGGGGAAAAAACATTCAGTACTTC.

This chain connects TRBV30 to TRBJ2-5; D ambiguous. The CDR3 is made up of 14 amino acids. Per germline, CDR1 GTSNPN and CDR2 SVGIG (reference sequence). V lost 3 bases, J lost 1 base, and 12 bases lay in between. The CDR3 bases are TGTGCCTGGAGCGGTGGTTCCCCCCAAGAGACCCAGTACTTC. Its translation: CAWSGGSPQETQYF.

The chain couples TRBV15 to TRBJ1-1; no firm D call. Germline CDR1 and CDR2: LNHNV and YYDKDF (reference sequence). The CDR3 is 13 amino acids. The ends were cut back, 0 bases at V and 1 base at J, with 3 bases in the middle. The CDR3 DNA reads TGTGCCACCAGCAGAGACCAGAACACTGAAGCTTTCTTT. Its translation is CATSRDQNTEAFF.

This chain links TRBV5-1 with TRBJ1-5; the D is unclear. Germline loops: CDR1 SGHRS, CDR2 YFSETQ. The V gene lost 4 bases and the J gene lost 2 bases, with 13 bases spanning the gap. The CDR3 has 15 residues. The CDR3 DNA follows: TGCGCCAGCAGCCCGTTGAGTGGTGGCAATCAGCCCCAGCATTTT. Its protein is CASSPLSGGNQPQHF.

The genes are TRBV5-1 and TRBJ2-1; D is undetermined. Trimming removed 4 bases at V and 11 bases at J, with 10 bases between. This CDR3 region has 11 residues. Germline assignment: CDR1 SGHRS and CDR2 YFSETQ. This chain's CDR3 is CASSESYKQFF. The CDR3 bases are TGCGCCAGCAGCGAATCTTACAAGCAGTTCTTC. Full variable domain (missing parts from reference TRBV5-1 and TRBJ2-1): KAGVTQTPRYLIKTRGQQVTLSCSPISGHRSVSWYQQTPGQGLQFLFEYFSETQRNKGNFPGRFSGRQFSNSRSEMNVSTLELGDSALYLCASSESYKQFFGPGTRLTVL.

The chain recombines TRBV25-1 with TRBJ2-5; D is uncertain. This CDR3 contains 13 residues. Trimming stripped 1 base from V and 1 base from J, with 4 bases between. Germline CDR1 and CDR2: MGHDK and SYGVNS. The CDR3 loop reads CASSESVQETQYF. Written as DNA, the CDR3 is TGTGCCAGCAGTGAATCCGTCCAAGAGACCCAGTACTTC.

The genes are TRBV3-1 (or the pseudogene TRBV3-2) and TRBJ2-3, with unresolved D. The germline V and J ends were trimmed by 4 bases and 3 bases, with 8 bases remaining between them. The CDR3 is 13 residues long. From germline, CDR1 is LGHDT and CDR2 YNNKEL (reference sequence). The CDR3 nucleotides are TGTGCCAGCAGCCCCCCCGGGACAGATACGCAGTATTTT. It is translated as CASSPPGTDTQYF.

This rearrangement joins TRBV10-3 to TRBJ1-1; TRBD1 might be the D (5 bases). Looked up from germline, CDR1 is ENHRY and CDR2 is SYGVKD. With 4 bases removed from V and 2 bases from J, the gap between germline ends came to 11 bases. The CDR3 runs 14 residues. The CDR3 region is CAISGQDINTEAFF. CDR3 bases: TGTGCCATCAGTGGGCAGGACATCAACACTGAAGCTTTCTTT.

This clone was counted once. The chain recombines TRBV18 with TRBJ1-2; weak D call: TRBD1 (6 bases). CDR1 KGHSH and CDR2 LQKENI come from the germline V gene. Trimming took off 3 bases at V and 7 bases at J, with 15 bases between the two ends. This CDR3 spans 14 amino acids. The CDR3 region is CASSPVAGEPGYTF. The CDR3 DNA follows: TGTGCCAGCTCACCGGTCGCAGGGGAACCTGGCTACACCTTC.

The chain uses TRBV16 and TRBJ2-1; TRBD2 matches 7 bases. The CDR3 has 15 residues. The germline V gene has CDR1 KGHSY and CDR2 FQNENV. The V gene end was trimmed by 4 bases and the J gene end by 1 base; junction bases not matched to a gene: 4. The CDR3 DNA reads TGTGCCAGCAGCCTTACTAGCGCGTCCTACAATGAGCAGTTCTTC. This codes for CASSLTSASYNEQFF.

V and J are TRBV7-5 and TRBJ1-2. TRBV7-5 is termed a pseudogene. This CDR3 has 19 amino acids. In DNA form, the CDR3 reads TGTGCCAGAAGCTTAGATAAGGCTATCGGAGAAGAAGCTAACTATGGCTACACCTTC. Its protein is CARSLDKAIGEEANYGYTF.

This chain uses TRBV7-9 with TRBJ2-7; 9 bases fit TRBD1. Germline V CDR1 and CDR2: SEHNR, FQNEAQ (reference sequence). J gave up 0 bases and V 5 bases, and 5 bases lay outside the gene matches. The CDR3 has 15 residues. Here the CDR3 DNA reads TGTGCCAGCAGCACCGGGACAGGGAGCTCCTACGAGCAGTACTTC. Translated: CASSTGTGSSYEQYF.

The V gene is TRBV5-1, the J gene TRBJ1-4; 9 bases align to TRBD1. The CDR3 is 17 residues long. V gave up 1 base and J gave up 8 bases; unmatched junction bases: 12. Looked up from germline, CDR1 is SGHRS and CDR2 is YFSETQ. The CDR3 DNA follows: TGCGCCAGCAGCTTGCGAACAGGGGGCGTGAAGGGGGAAAAACTGTTTTTT. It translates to CASSLRTGGVKGEKLFF.